The 26 T cell receptor beta chains listed next were all sequenced from one sample in a study of OX40 agonist ivuxolimab in advanced cancers. The protocol was immunoSEQ multiplex PCR, while the TCRdb copy is restricted to in-frame clones and leaves out a portion. The repertoire consists of around 26,000 clones, with around 81% occurring once and the leading ten covering less than 40%. The sample consisted of CD4+ or CD8+ T cells sorted from blood, taken in a trial of the OX40 agonist ivuxolimab. Receptor source: an adult with an advanced solid tumor such as melanoma, head and neck, liver or kidney cancer.

The chain recombines TRBV9 with TRBJ2-1; D possibly corresponds to TRBD2 (6 bases). The germline V and J ends were trimmed by 1 base and 9 bases, with 11 bases remaining between them. The germline gives CDR1 SGDLS, CDR2 YYNGEE. CDR3 length: 13 residues. The CDR3 sequence is CASSVRRGAEQFF. The CDR3, as DNA: TGTGCCAGCAGCGTACGGCGGGGCGCTGAGCAGTTCTTC.

J is TRBJ2-5 and V is TRBV27; 7 bases are shared with TRBD1. The germline V gene encodes CDR1 MNHEY and CDR2 SMNVEV (reference sequence). CDR3 size: 15 residues. The ends lost 2 bases at V and 7 bases at J; junction bases unmatched: 10. In nucleotides, the CDR3 is TGTGCCAGCAGTTTAGAAGCCAGGGGGTATGGGACCCAGTACTTC. Translated, it gives CASSLEARGYGTQYF.

This sequence joins TRBV7-6 and TRBJ1-2, with D maybe TRBD1 (6 bases). CDR3 length equals 15 residues. V lost 4 bases, J lost 5 bases, and 17 bases lay in between. CDR1 SGHVS and CDR2 FNYEAQ come from the germline V gene. The chain's CDR3 is CASSSEGGPGYGYTF. The CDR3 DNA reads as TGTGCCAGCAGCTCCGAGGGGGGGCCCGGGTATGGCTACACCTTC. Together with reference TRBV7-6 and TRBJ1-2, the CDR3 gives the full variable domain: GAGVSQSPRYKVTKRGQDVALRCDPISGHVSLYWYRQALGQGPEFLTYFNYEAQQDKSGLPNDRFSAERPEGSISTLTIQRTEQRDSAMYRCASSSEGGPGYGYTFGSGTRLTVV.

The V call is TRBV19, the J call TRBJ2-7, with 8 bases that match TRBD1. V gave up 3 bases and J gave up 2 bases; unmatched junction bases: 3. The CDR3 is made up of 14 amino acids. Germline values: CDR1 LNHDA, CDR2 SQIVND (reference sequence). The CDR3 coding sequence is TGTGCCAGTAGTATCGGGACAGGACCCTACGAGCAGTACTTC. Translation gives CASSIGTGPYEQYF.

This clone occurred once. This chain uses TRBV18 with TRBJ2-7, with 7 bases matching TRBD1. Germline-derived CDR1 and CDR2 are KGHSH and LQKENI. The CDR3 runs 14 residues. V lost 3 bases, J lost 3 bases, and 5 bases stayed unmatched. CDR3 protein: CASSPPGQIYEQYF. In nucleotides, the CDR3 is TGTGCCAGCTCACCCCCGGGACAGATCTACGAGCAGTACTTC.

The chain couples TRBV7-3 to TRBJ2-2; 8 bases are a match to TRBD1. CDR3 size: 15 residues. Germline-derived CDR1 and CDR2 are SGHTA and FQGTGA. The junction had 8 bases not matched to a gene; V was cut back by 5 bases and J by 6 bases. The CDR3 coding sequence is TGTGCCAGCAGCCCCCGCACAGGGGGATCCGGGGAGCTGTTTTTT. Translated, it gives CASSPRTGGSGELFF.

This chain uses TRBV30 with TRBJ1-1; 8 bases align to TRBD1. Looked up from germline, CDR1 is GTSNPN and CDR2 is SVGIG (reference sequence). The V and J ends lost 2 bases and 0 bases, in that order; junction bases with no gene match: 5. The CDR3 is 15 residues long. The CDR3 nucleotides read TGTGCCTGGAGTACCGGGACAGGCTTGAACACTGAAGCTTTCTTT. Translating gives CAWSTGTGLNTEAFF. Full variable domain (missing parts from reference TRBV30 and TRBJ1-1): SQTIHQWPATLVQPVGSPLSLECTVEGTSNPNLYWYRQAAGRGLQLLFYSVGIGQISSEVPQNLSASRPQDRQFILSSKKLLLSDSGFYLCAWSTGTGLNTEAFFGQGTRLTVV.

The genes are TRBV7-9 and TRBJ2-5, with D possibly matching TRBD1 (6 bases). The CDR3 is made up of 14 amino acids. V was trimmed by 1 base and J by 4 bases, leaving 10 bases between them. Germline loops: CDR1 SEHNR, CDR2 FQNEAQ (reference sequence). CDR3 loop: CASSLVGAGETQYF. The CDR3 nucleotides are TGTGCCAGCAGCTTAGTGGGGGCTGGAGAGACCCAGTACTTC.

This clone was observed a handful of times. The J gene is TRBJ2-3, the V gene TRBV7-8; a possible D gene is TRBD2 (5 bases). This CDR3 is built from 17 residues. The V gene lost 2 bases and the J gene lost 0 bases, with 15 bases spanning the gap. Germline lookup yields CDR1 SGHVS and CDR2 FQNEAQ. The chain's CDR3 is CASSLSGGLSSTDTQYF. CDR3 bases: TGTGCCAGCAGCTTATCGGGCGGACTCTCTAGCACAGATACGCAGTATTTT.

This clone appeared a few times. The chain links TRBV27 to TRBJ2-7, with 9 bases lining up with TRBD1. This CDR3 is 15 amino acids long. Germline V gene lookup returns CDR1 MNHEY and CDR2 SMNVEV (reference sequence). The V gene end was trimmed by 5 bases and the J gene end by 3 bases; junction bases not matched to a gene: 8. The CDR3 DNA follows: TGTGCCAGCAGTACCCGGGACAGGGTGGGCTACGAGCAGTACTTC. Residues: CASSTRDRVGYEQYF.

Comments on this clone: It may be a read error: a sequence one base away is much more abundant. The chain is built from TRBV27 and TRBJ1-1, with D possibly being TRBD1 (6 bases). Germline V lookup: CDR1 MNHEY, CDR2 SMNVEV (reference sequence). This CDR3 contains 14 residues. Deletions cut 2 bases from V and 3 bases from J, with 10 bases between. CDR3: CASSLGQLDTEAFF. Written as DNA, the CDR3 is TGTGCCAGCAGTTTAGGACAGCTGGACACTGAAGCTTTCTTT.

The chain has TRBV9 and TRBJ2-5; TRBD1 aligns across 7 bases. With V trimmed by 4 bases and J by 3 bases, 12 bases remained unmatched. CDR3 length: 16 residues. Germline assignment: CDR1 SGDLS and CDR2 YYNGEE. The CDR3 nucleotides read TGTGCCAGCAGCCCTCACCAGACAGGGATTAAAGAGACCCAGTACTTC. It yields the protein CASSPHQTGIKETQYF.

This chain connects TRBV5-1 to TRBJ2-7, with 7 bases lining up with TRBD1. The germline V gene has CDR1 SGHRS and CDR2 YFSETQ. J was trimmed by 2 bases and V by 4 bases; bases with no gene match: 9. This CDR3 comprises 15 residues. Here the CDR3 reads CASSLRDSLAYEQYF. DNA for the CDR3: TGCGCCAGCAGCCTCCGGGACAGTCTTGCCTACGAGCAGTACTTC.

The CDR3 region has the DNA TGTGCCAGCAGCCAAGAGGGGACCACCGCAGATACGCAGTATTTT. Translating it yields CASSQEGTTADTQYF. The chain links TRBV4-2 to TRBJ2-3; D possibly matches TRBD1 or TRBD2 (5 bases each). Trimming removed 0 bases from V and 4 bases from J, with 11 bases in between. In germline, CDR1 is LGHNA, CDR2 YNFKEQ. The CDR3 contains 15 residues.

The V and J genes are TRBV9 and TRBJ2-1; TRBD2 might be the D (5 bases). CDR3 length: 15 residues. In germline, CDR1 is SGDLS, CDR2 YYNGEE. The ends were cut back, 4 bases at V and 2 bases at J, with 13 bases in the middle. The DNA of the CDR3 is TGTGCCAGCAGCACAACTAGGTTGCCCTACAATGAGCAGTTCTTC. This codes for CASSTTRLPYNEQFF.

The chain has TRBV7-9 and TRBJ2-2, with a weak D call TRBD1 (5 bases). This CDR3 has 18 amino acids. V dropped 5 bases and J dropped 0 bases, with 19 bases sitting between them. Looked up from germline, CDR1 is SEHNR and CDR2 is FQNEAQ (reference sequence). The CDR3 sequence is CASSPRLQVTSNTGELFF. CDR3 DNA sequence: TGTGCCAGCAGCCCCCGTCTACAGGTTACCTCGAACACCGGGGAGCTGTTTTTT.

The rearrangement joins TRBV7-9 to TRBJ2-3; no definite D call. This CDR3 has 12 residues. V was trimmed by 5 bases and J by 6 bases, leaving 9 bases between them. CDR1 is SEHNR, CDR2 FQNEAQ, per germline (reference sequence). CDR3 nucleotides: TGTGCCAGCAGCCATTCGCCGGATACGCAGTATTTT. Translated, it gives CASSHSPDTQYF.

This clone appeared a few times. The rearrangement links TRBV4-1 to TRBJ2-5; D is undetermined. The germline V gene has CDR1 MGHRA and CDR2 YSYEKL. The CDR3 length is 15 residues. V was trimmed by 0 bases and J by 2 bases, leaving 10 bases between them. The CDR3 protein is CASSQDRSLQETQYF. CDR3 nucleotide sequence: TGCGCCAGCAGCCAAGATCGGAGCTTGCAAGAGACCCAGTACTTC.

V is TRBV21-1 and J is TRBJ2-3; TRBD1 reflects the table's D call only, with no check against the DNA. TRBV21-1 is shown as a pseudogene. This CDR3 has 16 amino acids. The CDR3, as DNA: TGTGCCAGCAGCAAAGAACCCCGGCAGGTCGCTTGGACGCAGTATTTT. Translating it yields CASSKEPRQVAWTQYF.

This clone appeared a single time. The CDR3 protein is CASSLDRGNYGYTF. CDR3 DNA: TGTGCCAGCAGCTTGGACAGGGGAAACTATGGCTACACCTTC. The genes are TRBV5-5 and TRBJ1-2; the match to TRBD1 covers 7 bases. Trimming cost V 0 bases and J 2 bases; bases outside gene matches: 1. In germline, CDR1 is SGHKS, CDR2 YYEKEE (reference sequence). The CDR3 consists of 14 residues. The entire variable domain, with the rest obtained from reference TRBV5-5 and TRBJ1-2, is as follows: DAGVTQSPTHLIKTRGQQVTLRCSPISGHKSVSWYQQVLGQGPQFIFQYYEKEERGRGNFPDRFSARQFPNYSSELNVNALLLGDSALYLCASSLDRGNYGYTFGSGTRLTVV.

The rearrangement uses TRBV30 and TRBJ2-3; 7 bases map to TRBD1. Unmatched junction bases numbered 7, after V lost 2 bases and J lost 5 bases. CDR3 length equals 14 residues. Per germline, CDR1 GTSNPN and CDR2 SVGIG (reference sequence). The CDR3 region has the DNA TGTGCCTGGAGTCCCGGCAGGGGGAAAGATACGCAGTATTTT. Encoded protein: CAWSPGRGKDTQYF.

The gene calls are TRBV19 and TRBJ2-1, with D perhaps TRBD2 (6 bases). The CDR3 covers 15 residues. The ends were cut back, 1 base at V and 2 bases at J, with 9 bases in the middle. Per germline, CDR1 LNHDA and CDR2 SQIVND (reference sequence). In nucleotides, the CDR3 is TGTGCCAGTAGTATAGGGGGGGTAACCTACAATGAGCAGTTCTTC. Its translation is CASSIGGVTYNEQFF.

J is TRBJ1-1 and V is TRBV6-6; D may be TRBD1 (5 bases). CDR1 and CDR2 (germline): MNHNY, SVGAGI (reference sequence). Trimming removed 4 bases from V and 1 base from J, with 10 bases in between. The CDR3 extends over 14 amino acids. CDR3 region: CASSWQGKNTEAFF. The CDR3 DNA reads as TGTGCCAGCAGTTGGCAGGGTAAGAACACTGAAGCTTTCTTT.

The chain joins TRBV6-9 to TRBJ2-5; TRBD1 might be the D (8 bases). V lost 5 bases to trimming and J lost 9 bases, with 19 bases between them. The CDR3 loop spans 14 amino acids. CDR1 is MNHGY and CDR2 is SVAAGI in the germline V gene. The CDR3 loop reads CASSTSDRGGPQYF. The CDR3 DNA reads TGTGCCAGCAGTACCAGCGACAGGGGAGGGCCCCAGTACTTC.

The chain couples TRBV25-1 to TRBJ1-3; D unresolved. Germline-derived CDR1 and CDR2 are MGHDK and SYGVNS. Trimming shortened V by 3 bases and J by 4 bases, and 4 bases separated the two germline ends. This CDR3 region has 12 residues. The DNA for the CDR3 is TGTGCCAGCAGTGATCCAGGAAACACCATATATTTT. Residues: CASSDPGNTIYF.

Written as DNA, the CDR3 is TGTGCCAGCAGTGAGGAAACATTGACAGGGACGGAGACCCAGTACTTC. This encodes CASSEETLTGTETQYF. The gene calls are TRBV6-1 and TRBJ2-5; 7 bases fit TRBD1. The CDR3 runs to 16 residues. Germline V gene lookup returns CDR1 MNHNS and CDR2 SASEGT. The ends lost 3 bases at V and 5 bases at J; junction bases unmatched: 12.